This TCR beta chain is from a study of T cell repertoires in aging, cancer and after chemotherapy. Amplification of TCR beta used genomic DNA extracted from peripheral blood. Rearranged V-D-J TRB sequences were amplified with a mixed TRB-A/B primer pool. A single record per CDR3 protein comes from TCRdb applying MiXCR to the multiplex PCR reads. This table has some 8,900 distinct CDR3 sequences, about 34% appearing once. The specimen sequenced was blood. This sequence originates from a human donor in good health.

CDR3 nucleotides: TGTGCCAGCAGTTTAGCTGGGGGATCACCCCTCCACTTT. It specifies CASSLAGGSPLHF. The chain links TRBV12-3 or TRBV12-4 to TRBJ1-6; a possible D gene is TRBD1 (5 bases). The CDR3 sequence is 13 residues long. V was cut by 0 bases and J by 10 bases, with 7 bases left in between.